The 20 T cell receptor beta chains reported below all come from one sample, sequenced in a study of T cells in localized non-small cell lung cancer. The table came from immunoSEQ multiplex PCR; TCRdb's copy has only in-frame clones and leaves some out. Here the sample spans some 64,000 clones, about four fifths being singletons. The starting material was PBMCs, obtained before any cancer treatment. The receptors derive from a man between 40 and 70 years old with stage II lung adenocarcinoma.

J is TRBJ1-2 and V is TRBV7-2; D not resolved. The CDR3 runs to 11 residues. V was trimmed by 3 bases and J by 6 bases, leaving 5 bases between them. The germline V gene encodes CDR1 SGHTA and CDR2 FQGNSA. CDR3 in amino acids: CASSFGHGYTF. The CDR3 coding sequence is TGTGCCAGCAGCTTCGGCCATGGCTACACCTTC.

This clone appeared a single time. The chain couples TRBV19 to TRBJ1-5; D perhaps matches TRBD1 (5 bases). The germline gives CDR1 LNHDA, CDR2 SQIVND (reference sequence). CDR3 size: 14 residues. Trimming took off 5 bases at V and 6 bases at J, with 14 bases between the two ends. The CDR3 loop reads CASSPAGKGQPQHF. In nucleotides, the CDR3 is TGTGCCAGTAGTCCGGCAGGGAAGGGTCAGCCCCAGCATTTT.

V gene TRBV7-2 combines with J gene TRBJ2-7; D gene uncertain. Between the trimmed V and J ends, which lost 4 bases and 4 bases, there was a span of 8 bases. The CDR3 has 12 residues. Germline CDR1 and CDR2: SGHTA and FQGNSA. CDR3 sequence reads: CASSSQLYEQYF. The CDR3 coding sequence is TGTGCCAGCAGCTCCCAATTGTACGAGCAGTACTTC.

A single count supports this clone. J is TRBJ2-7 and V is TRBV19; 7 nucleotides align to TRBD2. This CDR3 is 15 amino acids long. CDR1 LNHDA and CDR2 SQIVND come from the germline V gene (reference sequence). The ends lost 4 bases at V and 4 bases at J; junction bases unmatched: 10. The DNA for the CDR3 is TGTGCCAGTAGTACGCCCAGCGGGAATATATACGAGCAGTACTTC. This translates into CASSTPSGNIYEQYF.

The chain has TRBV4-2 and TRBJ1-3; unclear D gene. Germline V gene data show CDR1 as LGHNA and CDR2 as YNFKEQ. This CDR3 has 15 residues. V lost 1 base and J lost 4, with 11 bases in between. The CDR3 loop is CASSQADTYGNTIYF. In DNA form, the CDR3 reads TGTGCCAGCAGCCAAGCTGACACCTACGGAAACACCATATATTTT.

The chain joins TRBV30 to TRBJ2-3; 12 nucleotides line up with TRBD2. With V trimmed by 0 bases and J by 8 bases, 9 bases remained unmatched. The CDR3 covers 16 residues. CDR1 and CDR2 from the germline V gene are GTSNPN and SVGIG (reference sequence). The CDR3 DNA reads TGTGCCTGGAGTGTACCTAGCGGGAGGGCGAGGGGTACGCAGTATTTT. It codes for CAWSVPSGRARGTQYF.

By share, this clone counts as medium-sized. This rearrangement joins TRBV19 to TRBJ1-3; D gene ambiguous. Germline CDR1 LNHDA, CDR2 SQIVND (reference sequence). The V gene lost 0 bases and the J gene lost 0 bases, with 6 bases spanning the gap. The CDR3 loop spans 15 amino acids. This CDR3 is CASSIEGISGNTIYF. As DNA, the CDR3 is TGTGCCAGTAGTATAGAGGGTATCTCTGGAAACACCATATATTTT.

The chain links TRBV6-6 to TRBJ1-5; the match to TRBD1 covers 7 bases. CDR3 length: 14 residues. Unmatched junction bases numbered 5, after V lost 4 bases and J lost 5 bases. Germline CDR1 and CDR2: MNHNY and SVGAGI (reference sequence). CDR3 amino acids: CASSLQGFDQPQHF. The CDR3 bases are TGTGCCAGCAGTTTACAGGGGTTCGATCAGCCCCAGCATTTT.

This chain connects TRBV7-9 to TRBJ2-5; D is possibly TRBD1 (5 bases). Trimming stripped 5 bases from V and 1 base from J, with 11 bases between. CDR3 length equals 14 residues. Germline V lookup: CDR1 SEHNR, CDR2 FQNEAQ (reference sequence). Here the CDR3 DNA reads TGTGCCAGCAGCAAGGGGATCCCCCAAGAGACCCAGTACTTC. It is translated as CASSKGIPQETQYF. Full variable domain (outside the CDR3, taken from reference TRBV7-9 and TRBJ2-5): DTGVSQNPRHKITKRGQNVTFRCDPISEHNRLYWYRQTLGQGPEFLTYFQNEAQLEKSRLLSDRFSAERPKGSFSTLEIQRTEQGDSAMYLCASSKGIPQETQYFGPGTRLLVL.

The CDR3 nucleotides are TGTGCCAGCAGCCCGTGGGGACAGGGGGCCTACAATGAGCAGTTCTTC. This translates into CASSPWGQGAYNEQFF. The V gene is TRBV14, the J gene TRBJ2-1; 11 positions agree with TRBD1. V dropped 4 bases and J dropped 2; count of bases not matched to a gene: 4. The germline V gene encodes CDR1 SGHDN and CDR2 FVKESK. The CDR3 length is 16 residues.

The chain couples TRBV14 to TRBJ1-2; the D is unclear. Trimming pared 4 bases from V and 2 bases from J, leaving 11 bases between. CDR3 length equals 14 residues. Germline V gene data show CDR1 as SGHDN and CDR2 as FVKESK. Here the CDR3 DNA reads TGTGCCAGCAGCCCCCCGGGGTGGAACTATGGCTACACCTTC. It codes for CASSPPGWNYGYTF.

The chain has TRBV2 and TRBJ2-2, with a weak D call TRBD1 (5 bases). The CDR3 runs to 13 residues. Trimming left V 5 bases short and J 6 bases short, with 10 bases between. CDR1 and CDR2 (germline): SNHLY, FYNNEI. The CDR3 DNA is TGTGCCAGCAGTTGGTCAGGGTCCGGGGAGCTGTTTTTT. Protein: CASSWSGSGELFF.

The V call is TRBV11-3, the J call TRBJ2-1, with 11 bases fitting TRBD2. CDR1 is SGHNT, CDR2 YENEEA, per germline. Trimming at V came to 4 bases and at J to 4 bases, leaving 3 bases not matched to a gene. The CDR3 totals 15 residues. In DNA, the CDR3 is TGTGCCAGCAGCTCTAGCGGGAGGCCTTACAATGAGCAGTTCTTC. This translates into CASSSSGRPYNEQFF.

The rearrangement uses TRBV12-5 and TRBJ1-1; D unresolved. The CDR3 is 12 residues long. CDR1 and CDR2 (germline): LGHNT, FRNRAP. Trimming shortened V by 6 bases and J by 1 base, and 6 bases separated the two germline ends. In nucleotides, the CDR3 is TGTGCTAGTGGCCTCAGGAACACTGAAGCTTTCTTT. It specifies CASGLRNTEAFF.

The V and J genes are TRBV11-2 and TRBJ1-4, with 7 bases aligning to TRBD1. Germline trimming cut 5 bases from V and 6 bases from J; bases unmatched to any gene: 3. From germline, CDR1 is SGHAT and CDR2 FQNNGV. This CDR3 has 13 residues. The CDR3 nucleotides are TGTGCCAGCAGCCCCGGACAGGATGAAAAACTGTTTTTT. It yields the protein CASSPGQDEKLFF.

The gene calls are TRBV5-4 and TRBJ2-1, with TRBD1 identical over 8 bases. Germline CDR1 is SGHNT and CDR2 is YYREEE (reference sequence). The CDR3 totals 15 residues. V dropped 2 bases and J dropped 0; count of bases not matched to a gene: 1. As DNA, the CDR3 is TGTGCCAGCAGCTTTGACAGGGGCTCCTACAATGAGCAGTTCTTC. Translating gives CASSFDRGSYNEQFF.

The sample holds a few counts of this clone. V usage is TRBV2 and J usage is TRBJ1-5; TRBD1 agrees at 12 bases. The CDR3 runs 15 residues. The V and J ends lost 7 bases and 6 bases, in that order; junction bases with no gene match: 7. The germline CDR1 and CDR2 sequences are SNHLY and FYNNEI. CDR3 nucleotide sequence: TGTGCCAGCAAACTAGGGACAGGGGGCGGTCAGCCCCAGCATTTT. As protein: CASKLGTGGGQPQHF.

The chain recombines TRBV29-1 with TRBJ2-3, with D perhaps TRBD1 (6 bases). The germline V gene has CDR1 SQVTM and CDR2 ANQGSEA. The ends were cut back, 4 bases at V and 2 bases at J, with 10 bases in the middle. The CDR3 covers 13 residues. The CDR3 bases are TGCAGCGTTGGGCAGGGGCTCACAGATACGCAGTATTTT. Translating gives CSVGQGLTDTQYF.

This chain joins TRBV7-9 and TRBJ2-7; no firm D call. V lost 2 bases, J lost 0 bases, and 8 bases lay in between. CDR3 size: 14 residues. The germline gives CDR1 SEHNR, CDR2 FQNEAQ (reference sequence). The CDR3 bases are TGTGCCAGCAGCTTAAGGCAGGACTCCTACGAGCAGTACTTC. As protein: CASSLRQDSYEQYF.

This chain links TRBV6-5 with TRBJ2-1, with a tentative D call TRBD2 (6 bases). In germline, CDR1 is MNHEY, CDR2 SVGAGI. The CDR3 runs 16 residues. With 2 bases removed from V and 3 bases from J, the gap between germline ends came to 14 bases. The CDR3 spells CASSYKGGTLYNEQFF. Here the CDR3 DNA reads TGTGCCAGCAGTTACAAAGGCGGGACCCTCTACAATGAGCAGTTCTTC.